A single sample gave rise to the 5 T cell receptor beta chains below, sequenced in a study of blood T cell repertoires in COVID-19. Produced via immunoSEQ multiplex PCR; TCRdb's table is partial and in-frame only. Of 350,000 or so clones in the sample, approximately 89% are singletons; the top ten hold less than 5%. Sequenced material: peripheral blood. These receptors originate from an older woman with COVID-19, enrolled during active disease.

This chain links TRBV2 with TRBJ1-2, with a weak D call TRBD1 (6 bases). V was shortened by 7 bases and J by 8 bases, with 17 bases between the two germline ends. CDR1 and CDR2 (germline): SNHLY, FYNNEI. The CDR3 has 13 amino acids. The CDR3 region has the DNA TGTGCCAGCAAACCACAGGGAACGGGCGGCTACACCTTC. It codes for CASKPQGTGGYTF.

This chain connects TRBV4-2 to TRBJ2-5; possibly TRBD1 for D (6 bases). Germline V gene data show CDR1 as LGHNA and CDR2 as YNFKEQ. The CDR3 sequence is 16 residues long. Trimming took 1 base from V and 1 from J, leaving 13 bases between them. The CDR3 nucleotides are TGTGCCAGCAGCCAAGGCACAGGGCAAACCCAAGAGACCCAGTACTTC. This encodes CASSQGTGQTQETQYF.

V and J are TRBV5-6 and TRBJ1-1, with 7 bases aligning to TRBD1. The length of the CDR3 is 13 residues. Trimming took 3 bases from V and 6 from J; bases not matched to a gene: 5. From germline, CDR1 is SGHDT and CDR2 YYEEEE. CDR3 in amino acids: CASSWGQSAEAFF. Written as DNA, the CDR3 is TGTGCCAGCAGCTGGGGACAGTCTGCTGAAGCTTTCTTT.

The chain has TRBV5-1 and TRBJ2-5; 10 bases match TRBD2. The germline V gene has CDR1 SGHRS and CDR2 YFSETQ. This CDR3 comprises 14 residues. V trimming: 4 bases; J trimming: 4 bases; junction bases outside the gene matches: 4. The CDR3 region is CASSPRTSGETQYF. The DNA of the CDR3 is TGCGCCAGCAGCCCTCGGACTAGCGGAGAGACCCAGTACTTC.

This rearrangement joins TRBV10-3 to TRBJ2-5, with TRBD2 matching 15 bases. Germline loops: CDR1 ENHRY, CDR2 SYGVKD. V dropped 11 bases and J dropped 5; count of bases not matched to a gene: 12. The CDR3 runs 16 residues. The CDR3 bases are TGTGCCTCTTCTCCCGGGACTAGCGGGGGGAAGGAGACCCAGTACTTC. Translated, it gives CASSPGTSGGKETQYF.